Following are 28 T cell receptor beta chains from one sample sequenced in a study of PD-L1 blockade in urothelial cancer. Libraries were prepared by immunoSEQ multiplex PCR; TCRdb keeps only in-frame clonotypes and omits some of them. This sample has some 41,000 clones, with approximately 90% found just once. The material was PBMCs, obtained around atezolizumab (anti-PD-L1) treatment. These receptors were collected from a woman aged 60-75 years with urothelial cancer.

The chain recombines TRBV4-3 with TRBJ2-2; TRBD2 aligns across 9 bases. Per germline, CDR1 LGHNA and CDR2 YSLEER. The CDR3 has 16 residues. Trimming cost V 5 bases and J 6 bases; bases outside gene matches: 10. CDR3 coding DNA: TGCGCCAGCAGCGGAGCGGGAGGTAGTTTGGCCGGGGAGCTGTTTTTT. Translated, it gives CASSGAGGSLAGELFF.

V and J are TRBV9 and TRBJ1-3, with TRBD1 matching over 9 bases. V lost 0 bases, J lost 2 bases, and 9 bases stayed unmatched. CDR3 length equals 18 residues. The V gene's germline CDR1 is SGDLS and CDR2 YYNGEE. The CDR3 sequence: CASSVAGQGVGPGNTIYF. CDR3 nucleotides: TGTGCCAGCAGCGTAGCGGGACAGGGTGTCGGGCCTGGAAACACCATATATTTT.

The CDR3 reads CASSPPSGAQETQYF. The DNA for the CDR3 is TGTGCCAGCTCACCCCCTAGCGGGGCCCAAGAGACCCAGTACTTC. This sequence joins TRBV18 and TRBJ2-5; 9 bases line up with TRBD2. This CDR3 has 15 residues. CDR1 and CDR2 (germline): KGHSH, LQKENI. V trimming: 3 bases; J trimming: 1 base; junction bases outside the gene matches: 3.

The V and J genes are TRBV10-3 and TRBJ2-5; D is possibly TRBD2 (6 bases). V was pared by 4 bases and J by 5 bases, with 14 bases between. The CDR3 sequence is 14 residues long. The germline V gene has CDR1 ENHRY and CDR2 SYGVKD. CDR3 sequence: CAISVRGRGETQYF. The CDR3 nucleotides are TGTGCCATCAGTGTACGGGGTCGGGGGGAGACCCAGTACTTC.

CDR3 sequence reads: CASSIGQGGETQYF. The DNA of the CDR3 is TGCGCCAGCAGCATAGGACAGGGTGGGGAGACCCAGTACTTC. The genes are TRBV5-1 and TRBJ2-5, with 8 bases that match TRBD1. CDR3 size: 14 residues. Germline V gene data show CDR1 as SGHRS and CDR2 as YFSETQ. V lost 4 bases to trimming and J lost 5 bases; unmatched junction nucleotides: 7.

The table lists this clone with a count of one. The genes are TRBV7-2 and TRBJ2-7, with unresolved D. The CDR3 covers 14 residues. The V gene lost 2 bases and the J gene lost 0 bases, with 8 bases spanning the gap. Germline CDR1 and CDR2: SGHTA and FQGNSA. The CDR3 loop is CASSLFRGSYEQYF. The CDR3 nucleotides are TGTGCCAGCAGCTTATTCCGAGGCTCCTACGAGCAGTACTTC.

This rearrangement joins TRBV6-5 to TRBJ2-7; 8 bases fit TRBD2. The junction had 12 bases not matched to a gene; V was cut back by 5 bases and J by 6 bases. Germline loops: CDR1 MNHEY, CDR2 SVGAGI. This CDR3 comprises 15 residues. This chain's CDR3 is CASSPHGLAGAEQYF. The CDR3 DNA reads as TGTGCCAGCAGTCCCCACGGACTAGCTGGCGCCGAGCAGTACTTC.

The CDR3 bases are TGTGCCAGCAGTACCCTCGTGTTTCAGAATGAGCAGTTCTTC. This translates into CASSTLVFQNEQFF. J is TRBJ2-1 and V is TRBV27; D remains ambiguous. V was shortened by 5 bases and J by 7 bases, with 15 bases between the two germline ends. Germline CDR1 is MNHEY and CDR2 is SMNVEV (reference sequence). CDR3 length equals 14 residues.

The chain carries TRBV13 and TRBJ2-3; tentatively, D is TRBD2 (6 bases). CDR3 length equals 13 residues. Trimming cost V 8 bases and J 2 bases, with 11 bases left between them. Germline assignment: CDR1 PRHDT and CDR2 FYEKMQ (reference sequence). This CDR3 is CASLGEDTDTQYF. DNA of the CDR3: TGTGCCAGCCTGGGGGAGGACACAGATACGCAGTATTTT.

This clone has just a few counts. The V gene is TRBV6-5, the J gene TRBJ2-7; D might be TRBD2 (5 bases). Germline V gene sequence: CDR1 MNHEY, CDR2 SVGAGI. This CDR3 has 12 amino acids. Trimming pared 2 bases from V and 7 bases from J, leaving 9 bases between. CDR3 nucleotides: TGTGCCAGCAGTTACCCCTGGGAGGAGCAGTACTTC. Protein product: CASSYPWEEQYF.

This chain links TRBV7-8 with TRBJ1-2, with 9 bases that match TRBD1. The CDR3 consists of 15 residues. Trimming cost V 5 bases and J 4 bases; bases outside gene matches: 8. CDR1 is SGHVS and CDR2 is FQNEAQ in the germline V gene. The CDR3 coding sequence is TGTGCCAGCAGCCTAGGACAGGGGACGACCTATGGCTACACCTTC. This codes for CASSLGQGTTYGYTF.

The DNA of the CDR3 is TGTGCCAGCAGCCCCCCTCCAGGGGTCATCAATGAGCAGTTCTTC. It yields the protein CASSPPPGVINEQFF. This sequence joins TRBV5-4 and TRBJ2-1, with D possibly matching TRBD1 (6 bases). V gave up 4 bases and J gave up 6 bases, with 17 bases separating them. CDR3 length equals 15 residues. Germline V gene sequence: CDR1 SGHNT, CDR2 YYREEE (reference sequence).

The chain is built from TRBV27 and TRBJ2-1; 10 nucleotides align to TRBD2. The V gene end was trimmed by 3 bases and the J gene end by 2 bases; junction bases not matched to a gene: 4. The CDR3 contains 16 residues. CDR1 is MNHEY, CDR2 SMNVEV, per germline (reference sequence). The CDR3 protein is CASSFGSGGAYNEQFF. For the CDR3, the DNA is TGTGCCAGCAGTTTCGGGAGCGGGGGGGCCTACAATGAGCAGTTCTTC.

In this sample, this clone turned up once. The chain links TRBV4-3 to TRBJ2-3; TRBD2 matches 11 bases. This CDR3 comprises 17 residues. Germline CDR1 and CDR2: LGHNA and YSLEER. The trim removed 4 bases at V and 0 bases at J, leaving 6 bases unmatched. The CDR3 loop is CASSPGLAESSTDTQYF. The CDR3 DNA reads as TGCGCCAGCAGCCCGGGACTAGCGGAGTCTAGCACAGATACGCAGTATTTT.

The CDR3 DNA reads as TGCAGCGTTGAAGGGATCGGGTCCTACGAGCAGTACTTC. Protein product: CSVEGIGSYEQYF. V is TRBV29-1 and J is TRBJ2-7; D call uncertain. The CDR3 covers 13 residues. Germline CDR1 and CDR2: SQVTM and ANQGSEA. The V end lost 1 base, the J end lost 1 base, and 8 bases lay between the germline ends.

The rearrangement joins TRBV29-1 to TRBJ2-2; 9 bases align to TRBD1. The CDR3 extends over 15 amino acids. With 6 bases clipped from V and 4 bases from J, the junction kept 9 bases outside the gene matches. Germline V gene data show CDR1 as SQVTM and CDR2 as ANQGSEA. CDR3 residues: CSVNEQGARTGELFF. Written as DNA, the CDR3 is TGCAGCGTGAACGAACAGGGGGCGCGCACCGGGGAGCTGTTTTTT.

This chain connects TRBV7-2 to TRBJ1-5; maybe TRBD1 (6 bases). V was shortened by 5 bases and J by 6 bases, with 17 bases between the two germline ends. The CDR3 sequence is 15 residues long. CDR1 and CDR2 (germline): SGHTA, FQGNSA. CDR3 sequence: CASSAARGFSQPQHF. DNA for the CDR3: TGTGCCAGCAGCGCCGCCAGGGGTTTCAGTCAGCCCCAGCATTTT.

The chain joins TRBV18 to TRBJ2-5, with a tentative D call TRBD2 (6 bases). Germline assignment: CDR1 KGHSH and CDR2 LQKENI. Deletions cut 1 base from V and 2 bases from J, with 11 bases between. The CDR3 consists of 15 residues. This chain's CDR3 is CASSPLAVKQETQYF. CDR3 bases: TGTGCCAGCTCACCACTAGCGGTGAAACAAGAGACCCAGTACTTC.

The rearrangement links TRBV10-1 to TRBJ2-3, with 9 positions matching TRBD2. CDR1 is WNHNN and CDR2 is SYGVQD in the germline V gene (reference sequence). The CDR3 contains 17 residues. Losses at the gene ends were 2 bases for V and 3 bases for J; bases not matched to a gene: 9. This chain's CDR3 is CASSEVAGDSITDTQYF. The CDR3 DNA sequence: TGCGCCAGCAGTGAGGTAGCGGGAGATAGTATTACAGATACGCAGTATTTT.

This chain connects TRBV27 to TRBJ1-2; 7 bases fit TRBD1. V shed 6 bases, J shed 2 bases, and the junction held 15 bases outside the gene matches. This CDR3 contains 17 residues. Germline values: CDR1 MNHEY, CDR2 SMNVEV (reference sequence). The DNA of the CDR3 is TGTGCCAGCAGACCCGCGGGACAGCGGAACTTAAACTATGGCTACACCTTC. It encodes CASRPAGQRNLNYGYTF.

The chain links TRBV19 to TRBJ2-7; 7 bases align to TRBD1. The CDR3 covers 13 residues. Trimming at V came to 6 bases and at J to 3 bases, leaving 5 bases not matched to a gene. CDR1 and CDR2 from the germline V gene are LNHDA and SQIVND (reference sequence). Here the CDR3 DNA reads TGTGCCAGTAGCCGGGACAGTAACTACGAGCAGTACTTC. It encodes CASSRDSNYEQYF.

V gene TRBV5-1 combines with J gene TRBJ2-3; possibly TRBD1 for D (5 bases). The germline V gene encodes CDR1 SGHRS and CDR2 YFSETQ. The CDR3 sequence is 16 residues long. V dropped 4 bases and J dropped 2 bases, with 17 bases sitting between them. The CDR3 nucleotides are TGCGCCAGCAGCCGCCGGCAGCTAGGGGACACAGATACGCAGTATTTT. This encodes CASSRRQLGDTDTQYF.

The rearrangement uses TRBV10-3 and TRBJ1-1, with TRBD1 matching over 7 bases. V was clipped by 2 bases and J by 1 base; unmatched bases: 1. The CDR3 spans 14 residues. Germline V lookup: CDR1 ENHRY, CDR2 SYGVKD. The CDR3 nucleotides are TGTGCCATCAGTGAGGGGACAGAGAACACTGAAGCTTTCTTT. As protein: CAISEGTENTEAFF.

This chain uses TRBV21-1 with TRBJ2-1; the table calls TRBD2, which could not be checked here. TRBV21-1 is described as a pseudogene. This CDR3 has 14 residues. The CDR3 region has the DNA TGTGCCACCCCACCGGGACTAGCTGACAATGAGCAGTTCTTC. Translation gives CATPPGLADNEQFF.

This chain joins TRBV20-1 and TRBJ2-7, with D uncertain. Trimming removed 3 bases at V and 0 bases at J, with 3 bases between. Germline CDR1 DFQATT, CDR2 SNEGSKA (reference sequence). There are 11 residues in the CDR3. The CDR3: CSARSSYEQYF. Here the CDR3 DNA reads TGCAGTGCTAGGAGCTCCTACGAGCAGTACTTC.

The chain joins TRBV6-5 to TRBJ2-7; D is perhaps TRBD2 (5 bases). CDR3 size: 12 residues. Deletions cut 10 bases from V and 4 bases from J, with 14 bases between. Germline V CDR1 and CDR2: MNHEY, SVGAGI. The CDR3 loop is CATLGLTYEQYF. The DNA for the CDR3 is TGTGCCACCCTAGGACTGACTTACGAGCAGTACTTC.

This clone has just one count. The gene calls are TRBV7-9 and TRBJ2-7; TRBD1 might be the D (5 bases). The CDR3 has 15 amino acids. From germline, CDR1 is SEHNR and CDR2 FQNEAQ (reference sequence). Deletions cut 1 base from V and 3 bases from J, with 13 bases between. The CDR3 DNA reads TGTGCCAGCAGCTTAGACTCCACAGGTAACTACGAGCAGTACTTC. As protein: CASSLDSTGNYEQYF.

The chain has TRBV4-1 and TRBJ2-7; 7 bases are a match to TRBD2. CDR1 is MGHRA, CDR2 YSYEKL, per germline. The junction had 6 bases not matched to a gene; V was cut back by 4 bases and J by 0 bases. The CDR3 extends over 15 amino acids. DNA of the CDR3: TGCGCCAGCAGCCCAGTCACGGGAGGCTCCTACGAGCAGTACTTC. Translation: CASSPVTGGSYEQYF.